These 19 T cell receptor beta chains share one sample of origin, sequenced in a study of radiation and T cells in renal cell carcinoma. Stated time point: blood 4 weeks post-SBRT, at nephrectomy. Treatment described: 15 Gy SBRT to primary tumor, nephrectomy 4 weeks later. Clones were sequenced by immunoSEQ multiplex PCR, and TCRdb holds only the in-frame ones, with some missing. The data hold around 170,000 clones, with about 87% observed a single time. Sequenced here: blood, sampled from a patient whose treatment included radiotherapy and nephrectomy. Source of these receptors: a woman aged 45 to 65 with renal cell carcinoma.

The rearrangement uses TRBV21-1 and TRBJ2-7; TRBD2, as called in the table, went unchecked against the DNA. TRBV21-1 corresponds to a pseudogene. CDR3 length equals 15 residues. The chain's CDR3 is CASSLRGLAGGEQYF. The CDR3 nucleotides read TGTGCCAGCAGCCTCCGTGGGCTAGCGGGGGGCGAGCAGTACTTC.

The V gene is TRBV19, the J gene TRBJ2-2, with 7 bases lining up with TRBD2. The length of the CDR3 is 15 residues. Trimming at V came to 3 bases and at J to 6 bases, leaving 7 bases not matched to a gene. In germline, CDR1 is LNHDA, CDR2 SQIVND (reference sequence). The CDR3 loop reads CASSILNRGAGELFF. CDR3 sequence (DNA): TGTGCCAGTAGTATTCTTAACCGGGGGGCCGGGGAGCTGTTTTTT.

The V and J genes are TRBV19 and TRBJ2-1, with D possibly TRBD2 on 6 matching bases. The CDR3 sequence is 16 residues long. Deletions cut 2 bases from V and 7 bases from J, with 18 bases between. Per germline, CDR1 LNHDA and CDR2 SQIVND (reference sequence). The CDR3, as DNA: TGTGCCAGTAGTATATTTCCCGCGGAGGGGAGGAATGAGCAGTTCTTC. Protein sequence: CASSIFPAEGRNEQFF.

This clone has a handful of counts. The V and J genes are TRBV4-1 and TRBJ2-3, with TRBD2 matching 9 bases. CDR1 MGHRA and CDR2 YSYEKL come from the germline V gene. CDR3 length: 17 amino acids. Trimming cost V 0 bases and J 2 bases; bases outside gene matches: 6. As DNA, the CDR3 is TGCGCCAGCAGCCAAGACGGAGCGGGGGGATACACAGATACGCAGTATTTT. This encodes CASSQDGAGGYTDTQYF.

The J gene is TRBJ2-1, the V gene TRBV5-8, with TRBD1 matching over 8 bases. Germline CDR1 SGHTS, CDR2 YDEGEE. With 5 bases clipped from V and 2 bases from J, the junction kept 6 bases outside the gene matches. The CDR3 is 15 amino acids. Here the CDR3 reads CASSFPGQAYNEQFF. Here the CDR3 DNA reads TGTGCCAGCAGTTTTCCGGGACAGGCCTACAATGAGCAGTTCTTC. Combining the CDR3 with reference TRBV5-8 and TRBJ2-1 gives the whole variable domain EAGVTQSPTHLIKTRGQQATLRCSPISGHTSVYWYQQALGLGLQFLLWYDEGEERNRGNFPPRFSGRQFPNYSSELNVNALELEDSALYLCASSFPGQAYNEQFFGPGTRLTVL.

J is TRBJ1-3 and V is TRBV5-1; D may be TRBD1 (5 bases). Germline V gene data show CDR1 as SGHRS and CDR2 as YFSETQ. The CDR3 consists of 16 residues. V gave up 0 bases and J gave up 0 bases, with 10 bases separating them. This CDR3 reads CASSLDTGSSGNTIYF. The CDR3 coding sequence is TGCGCCAGCAGCTTGGACACAGGAAGCTCTGGAAACACCATATATTTT.

The rearrangement joins TRBV6-5 to TRBJ1-1, with a weak D call TRBD1 (5 bases). Between the trimmed V and J ends, which lost 4 bases and 1 base, there was a span of 10 bases. CDR3 length: 14 amino acids. Germline lookup yields CDR1 MNHEY and CDR2 SVGAGI. The CDR3 DNA reads TGTGCCAGCAGTTCAGGGTATAAGAACACTGAAGCTTTCTTT. The encoded protein is CASSSGYKNTEAFF.

The chain joins TRBV11-2 to TRBJ1-1; no clear D gene. The CDR3 is made up of 14 amino acids. The germline V and J ends were trimmed by 0 bases and 5 bases, with 10 bases remaining between them. The germline V gene has CDR1 SGHAT and CDR2 FQNNGV. The CDR3 sequence: CASSLDSGLTEAFF. The CDR3 DNA follows: TGTGCCAGCAGCTTAGACAGCGGACTGACTGAAGCTTTCTTT.

The chain has TRBV7-9 and TRBJ2-1; TRBD2 matches 9 bases. This CDR3 region has 17 residues. With V trimmed by 4 bases and J by 10 bases, 17 bases remained unmatched. Germline CDR1 and CDR2: SEHNR and FQNEAQ (reference sequence). The CDR3 spells CASSSPSAGGPGGEQFF. In nucleotides, the CDR3 is TGTGCCAGCAGCTCGCCCTCGGCGGGGGGGCCGGGTGGCGAGCAGTTCTTC.

This clone was detected only once. The chain combines TRBV11-3 with TRBJ2-3; 7 positions agree with TRBD1. The CDR3 extends over 15 amino acids. Germline CDR1 and CDR2: SGHNT and YENEEA. J lost 5 bases, V lost 1 base, and 6 bases had no gene match. The chain's CDR3 is CASSLVGGGQDTQYF. Written as DNA, the CDR3 is TGTGCCAGCAGCTTAGTAGGGGGCGGCCAAGATACGCAGTATTTT. Using reference TRBV11-3 and TRBJ2-3 for the parts outside the CDR3, the full variable domain is EAGVVQSPRYKIIEKKQPVAFWCNPISGHNTLYWYLQNLGQGPELLIRYENEEAVDDSQLPKDRFSAERLKGVDSTLKIQPAELGDSAVYLCASSLVGGGQDTQYFGPGTRLTVL.

The rearrangement links TRBV4-2 to TRBJ1-3, with 11 positions matching TRBD1. The CDR3 extends over 16 amino acids. CDR1 is LGHNA, CDR2 YNFKEQ, per germline. V lost 5 bases to trimming and J lost 0 bases; unmatched junction nucleotides: 3. CDR3 residues: CASSYGTGGSGNTIYF. CDR3 bases: TGTGCCAGCAGCTACGGGACAGGGGGCTCTGGAAACACCATATATTTT.

In this sample, this clone turned up once. V gene TRBV6-1 combines with J gene TRBJ2-5, with D perhaps matching TRBD1 (6 bases). The CDR3 sequence is 13 residues long. Germline CDR1 is MNHNS and CDR2 is SASEGT. V lost 5 bases to trimming and J lost 4 bases, with 11 bases between them. The CDR3 DNA reads TGTGCCAGCAGTACCGGGACATTAGAGACCCAGTACTTC. Protein sequence: CASSTGTLETQYF.

CDR3 in amino acids: CASSLGGGNTEAFF. CDR3 DNA: TGTGCCAGCAGCTTAGGTGGCGGGAACACTGAAGCTTTCTTT. The rearrangement uses TRBV7-2 and TRBJ1-1; D remains ambiguous. CDR1 and CDR2 from the germline V gene are SGHTA and FQGNSA. This CDR3 has 14 amino acids. Trimming took 1 base from V and 1 from J, leaving 7 bases between them.

The V gene is TRBV6-1, the J gene TRBJ1-1; possible D gene TRBD1, 6 bases. V was cut by 2 bases and J by 1 base, with 11 bases left in between. CDR1 MNHNS and CDR2 SASEGT come from the germline V gene. The CDR3 spans 15 residues. The CDR3 DNA is TGTGCCAGCAGTGAACTCTGGGGACAGAACACTGAAGCTTTCTTT. As protein: CASSELWGQNTEAFF.

The chain is built from TRBV6-5 and TRBJ1-6, with D maybe TRBD1 (5 bases). This CDR3 region has 16 residues. V lost 4 bases and J lost 11, with 21 bases in between. CDR1 is MNHEY, CDR2 SVGAGI, per germline. This CDR3 is CASSLTGPVERPPLHF. In DNA, the CDR3 is TGTGCCAGCAGTTTAACAGGCCCCGTCGAGAGGCCACCCCTCCACTTT.

The rearrangement links TRBV4-1 to TRBJ2-2; no clear D gene. The CDR3 length is 15 residues. Germline assignment: CDR1 MGHRA and CDR2 YSYEKL. Trimming left V 4 bases short and J 0 bases short, with 9 bases between. CDR3 amino acids: CASSLGATNTGELFF. The CDR3 DNA reads as TGCGCCAGCAGCCTTGGAGCGACGAACACCGGGGAGCTGTTTTTT.

The rearrangement links TRBV6-4 to TRBJ1-6; 7 nucleotides match TRBD1. The trim removed 4 bases at V and 9 bases at J, leaving 9 bases unmatched. The CDR3 contains 15 residues. Germline V gene data show CDR1 as MRHNA and CDR2 as SNTAGT. The CDR3 is CASSAEEAGGSPLHF. The CDR3 DNA is TGTGCCAGCAGTGCCGAGGAGGCAGGGGGTTCACCCCTCCACTTT.

V is TRBV14 and J is TRBJ2-3; maybe TRBD2 (6 bases). The germline V gene encodes CDR1 SGHDN and CDR2 FVKESK. This CDR3 contains 15 residues. Trimming left V 4 bases short and J 5 bases short, with 16 bases between. The CDR3 loop reads CASSPVGGLRDTQYF. CDR3 coding DNA: TGTGCCAGCAGCCCCGTCGGGGGTTTGCGAGATACGCAGTATTTT.

V and J are TRBV6-1 and TRBJ2-7; D is ambiguous. The CDR3 runs 13 residues. The V gene lost 6 bases and the J gene lost 2 bases, with 11 bases spanning the gap. The germline gives CDR1 MNHNS, CDR2 SASEGT. This CDR3 reads CASSRTFTYEQYF. The CDR3 DNA sequence: TGTGCCAGCAGCAGGACCTTTACCTACGAGCAGTACTTC.